This T cell receptor (beta chain) was sequenced for a study of OX40 agonist ivuxolimab in advanced cancers. This CDR3 contains 12 residues. Germline CDR1 is MNHEY and CDR2 is SMNVEV (reference sequence). V was pared by 3 bases and J by 10 bases, with 7 bases between. The data were produced by immunoSEQ multiplex PCR, yet TCRdb's version contains in-frame clones alone and is incomplete. The sample yields 53,000 or so clones, less than 85% seen once. This chain uses TRBV27 with TRBJ1-6; D not resolved. The receptor was derived from an adult with an advanced solid tumor such as melanoma, head and neck, liver or kidney cancer. The sequencing here drew on CD4+ or CD8+ T cells sorted from blood, taken in a trial of the OX40 agonist ivuxolimab. Written as DNA, the CDR3 is TGTGCCAGCAGTTTGATAGGGTCACCCCTCCACTTT. This translates into CASSLIGSPLHF.